A selection of T cell receptor beta chains follows, all from one sample in a study of shared clonotypes between healthy human individuals. Generated by immunoSEQ multiplex PCR, the TCRdb table keeps only in-frame clones and is missing some. The table includes a few million clones, over 85% detected once. Sequencing was done on a sample of naive CD4+ T cells from PBMCs. The receptors stem from a man in his late teens or twenties in good health. Some clones in this sample may be carry-over from other donors' samples. Each CDR3 is given without its conserved first and last residue. D genes are given only for firm matches.

V gene	D gene	CDR3 protein
TRBV7-9	NA	ASSLLSQANTEAF
TRBV29-1	TRBD2	SVEYGGSGYEQY
TRBV11-2	TRBD1	ASRSVARGRNEQY
TRBV9	TRBD1	ASSAGQGREQF
TRBV5-3	NA	ARSSSSTQY
TRBV5-1	NA	ASSMSGDGYT
TRBV11-3	TRBD1	ASSLEAGGEQY
TRBV9	TRBD2	ASSPPFTSGRYNEQF
TRBV5-4	NA	ASSLVQGTTNEKLF
TRBV9	NA	ASSPRGDTGELF
TRBV29-1	NA	SGRGGTEAF
TRBV6-1	NA	ASSDTRGSWETQY
TRBV29-1	NA	SGGPGRDSQWQF
TRBV27	NA	ASSNRVFGEAAKNIQY
TRBV5-1	TRBD1	ASSLGTGAPVTEAF
TRBV7-2	NA	ASSLGRNSGNTIY
TRBV6-1	NA	ASSGGGANSYEQY
TRBV7-2	TRBD2	ASSSQNSGRGHNEQF
TRBV7-2	TRBD2	ASSSDRGLAGPYEQY
TRBV15	NA	ATSRGAKQGTGELF
TRBV15	TRBD1	ATSRDLRRTGHT
TRBV28	NA	ASSLEPVRSGELF
TRBV7-6	NA	ASSLTTLSYEQY
TRBV18	TRBD1	ASSPQRQGFDEQF
TRBV6-1	TRBD1	ASREQGAGNQPQH
TRBV6-6	NA	ASSSFSTLWGTQY
TRBV2	NA	ASSATAYEQY
TRBV30	NA	ARAGSTGELF
TRBV19	NA	ASSIPGTETQY
TRBV2	TRBD1	ASRGQGRNAGGYT
TRBV7-3	NA	ASSGAVTYNEQF
TRBV19	TRBD1	ASSTTRTGKDYGYT
TRBV5-1	NA	ASSTDFTGELF
TRBV28	NA	ASSLAGKPQH
TRBV9	NA	ASSAGGWNTGELF
TRBV5-1	TRBD1	ASSREANTGQGTGAF
TRBV28	NA	ASSYGGSEGEKLF
TRBV15	NA	ATSRDGTGSTQY
TRBV5-1	TRBD1	ASSPDRGDYEQY
TRBV27	NA	ASSLATGTNYNEQF
TRBV5-8	TRBD1	ASSLITRGETQY
TRBV28	NA	ASSSGASVVPEAF
TRBV7-8	TRBD2	ASSLSTDSGRANIGELF